This T cell receptor (beta chain) was documented in a study of T cells in Graves' hyperthyroidism and ophthalmopathy. Looking at the study overall: Peripheral blood was secured at the point of initial diagnosis, before any treatment.

This CDR3 contains 14 residues. Germline values: CDR1 DFQATT, CDR2 SNEGSKA (reference sequence). With V trimmed by 6 bases and J by 5 bases, 10 bases remained unmatched. TCR beta CDR3 regions were amplified from RNA. Primed by the HTBI set, a first-round RT-PCR was run on the TCR CDR3. Each CDR3 protein is one row after TCRdb ran MiXCR on the multiplex PCR reads. The sample yields roughly 750,000 distinct CDR3 sequences, 16% seen once. The gene calls are TRBV20-1 and TRBJ2-5; TRBD1 agrees at 9 bases. This clonotype originated in a man aged 18 to 29 with Graves' hyperthyroidism. The sequencing sample was made of blood. This chain's CDR3 is CSAFTGGSKETQYF. Here the CDR3 DNA reads TGCAGTGCCTTCACAGGGGGCAGTAAGGAGACCCAGTACTTC.